This passage covers 25 T cell receptor beta chains from one sample sequenced in a study of cytomegalovirus exposure and HLA in healthy donors. 13 Jbeta primers and 60 Vbeta primers were used for the PCR. Sequencing used immunoSEQ multiplex PCR; TCRdb keeps in-frame clones, though not all of them. The repertoire holds 110,000 or so clones, with about 9.4% as singletons. The sample comprised PBMCs. These receptors were collected from a woman in her thirties or forties in good health and CMV-seropositive.

This chain links TRBV6-5 with TRBJ2-7; TRBD1 matches 8 bases. The CDR3 is made up of 16 amino acids. V lost 2 bases and J lost 5; bases outside the gene matches: 11. CDR1 and CDR2 from the germline V gene are MNHEY and SVGAGI. As DNA, the CDR3 is TGTGCCAGCAGTTACGCCCCGACAGGGGCGTTCAACGAGCAGTACTTC. Translating it yields CASSYAPTGAFNEQYF.

The chain links TRBV5-1 to TRBJ1-2; 8 bases match TRBD1. From germline, CDR1 is SGHRS and CDR2 YFSETQ. With 4 bases clipped from V and 6 bases from J, the junction kept 11 bases outside the gene matches. This CDR3 is 15 amino acids long. The CDR3 here is CASSGGGGQAHGYTF. The CDR3 DNA sequence: TGCGCCAGCAGCGGTGGTGGGGGACAGGCCCATGGCTACACCTTC.

The table lists this clone with a few counts. This sequence joins TRBV4-1 and TRBJ1-2; 8 bases are shared with TRBD1. There are 16 residues in the CDR3. Germline V gene sequence: CDR1 MGHRA, CDR2 YSYEKL. After removal of 3 bases from V and 7 bases from J, the junction contained 13 bases not matched to a gene. CDR3 residues: CASSQLRQGFSCGYTF. The CDR3 DNA follows: TGCGCCAGCAGCCAGCTAAGACAGGGGTTTAGCTGTGGCTACACCTTC.

Only a few counts were recorded for this clone. The V gene is TRBV6-1, the J gene TRBJ2-7; perhaps TRBD1 as D (6 bases). This CDR3 spans 13 amino acids. The germline gives CDR1 MNHNS, CDR2 SASEGT. Between the trimmed V and J ends, which lost 6 bases and 5 bases, there was a span of 14 bases. The CDR3 reads CASRDSLYDEQYF. The CDR3 bases are TGTGCCAGCAGGGACAGTTTGTATGACGAGCAGTACTTC.

The chain links TRBV7-8 to TRBJ1-5; 12 nucleotides align to TRBD1. Germline CDR1 reads SGHVS; CDR2 reads FQNEAQ. The CDR3 runs to 15 residues. J was trimmed by 4 bases and V by 4 bases; bases with no gene match: 2. CDR3 loop: CASSWGQGANQPQHF. The CDR3 DNA reads TGTGCCAGCAGCTGGGGACAGGGGGCTAATCAGCCCCAGCATTTT.

This clone was counted a few times. The V and J genes are TRBV5-1 and TRBJ2-3, with D perhaps TRBD1 (5 bases). With 0 bases removed from V and 6 bases from J, the gap between germline ends came to 11 bases. CDR1 is SGHRS and CDR2 is YFSETQ in the germline V gene. This CDR3 contains 14 residues. CDR3 sequence (DNA): TGCGCCAGCAGCTTGGTTGATCCAGGGGATACGCAGTATTTT. This codes for CASSLVDPGDTQYF.

The chain recombines TRBV6-4 with TRBJ2-3; 10 bases line up with TRBD2. V lost 7 bases to trimming and J lost 2 bases; unmatched junction nucleotides: 3. CDR3 length: 14 residues. The V gene's germline CDR1 is MRHNA and CDR2 SNTAGT. The CDR3: CASKSGGATDTQYF. The CDR3, as DNA: TGTGCCAGCAAGAGCGGGGGGGCCACAGATACGCAGTATTTT.

The J gene is TRBJ1-2, the V gene TRBV29-1; 7 positions match TRBD1. Looked up from germline, CDR1 is SQVTM and CDR2 is ANQGSEA. The CDR3 spans 13 residues. Trimming at V came to 1 base and at J to 4 bases, leaving 3 bases not matched to a gene. The CDR3: CSVEGTGPYGYTF. In DNA, the CDR3 is TGCAGCGTTGAAGGGACAGGACCCTATGGCTACACCTTC.

V usage is TRBV19 and J usage is TRBJ1-1; 7 bases fit TRBD1. The CDR3 totals 13 residues. With V trimmed by 3 bases and J by 5 bases, 3 bases remained unmatched. Germline V gives CDR1 LNHDA, CDR2 SQIVND (reference sequence). CDR3 nucleotides: TGTGCCAGTAGTATTGCAGGGGGGACTGAAGCTTTCTTT. This translates into CASSIAGGTEAFF.

The chain couples TRBV2 to TRBJ1-5; no reliable D call. Germline CDR1 is SNHLY and CDR2 is FYNNEI. Trimming cost V 4 bases and J 2 bases, with 12 bases left between them. This CDR3 comprises 15 residues. CDR3 nucleotides: TGTGCCAGCAGTGCGTTTCTTAGCGGCAATCAGCCCCAGCATTTT. Translation gives CASSAFLSGNQPQHF.

J is TRBJ2-3 and V is TRBV7-2; no firm D call. This CDR3 is 16 amino acids long. V lost 7 bases to trimming and J lost 0 bases, with 17 bases between them. The germline V gene encodes CDR1 SGHTA and CDR2 FQGNSA. In DNA form, the CDR3 reads TGTGCCAGCACCCCGGTGAGGAGCTCTAGCACAGATACGCAGTATTTT. This gives the protein CASTPVRSSSTDTQYF.

In its sample, this clone was seen a few times. The J gene is TRBJ2-7, the V gene TRBV9; D is ambiguous. CDR3 length: 14 residues. Germline V gene lookup returns CDR1 SGDLS and CDR2 YYNGEE. Trimming removed 0 bases from V and 2 bases from J, with 9 bases in between. CDR3 residues: CASSVDGGTYEQYF. The CDR3 DNA sequence: TGTGCCAGCAGCGTAGATGGCGGAACCTACGAGCAGTACTTC.

This clone was counted a few times. This chain links TRBV19 with TRBJ2-7; D is uncertain. The CDR3 runs 14 residues. Germline CDR1 LNHDA, CDR2 SQIVND (reference sequence). Trimming left V 3 bases short and J 1 base short, with 10 bases between. As DNA, the CDR3 is TGTGCCAGTAGTATGTCGCAGCGTTCCTACGAGCAGTACTTC. Protein product: CASSMSQRSYEQYF.

Only a few counts were recorded for this clone. This chain connects TRBV11-3 to TRBJ2-7; 7 bases match TRBD1. J lost 2 bases, V lost 5 bases, and 3 bases had no gene match. Germline loops: CDR1 SGHNT, CDR2 YENEEA. This CDR3 is built from 13 residues. In DNA, the CDR3 is TGTGCCAGCAGCGCCAGGGGGACCTACGAGCAGTACTTC. It codes for CASSARGTYEQYF. Complete variable domain (other parts from reference TRBV11-3 and TRBJ2-7): EAGVVQSPRYKIIEKKQPVAFWCNPISGHNTLYWYLQNLGQGPELLIRYENEEAVDDSQLPKDRFSAERLKGVDSTLKIQPAELGDSAVYLCASSARGTYEQYFGPGTRLTVT.

In regard to this clone: Other nucleotide sequences from this sample produce the same CDR3. The V and J genes are TRBV11-3 and TRBJ2-1, with 7 nucleotides matching TRBD1. CDR3 length: 15 residues. CDR1 SGHNT and CDR2 YENEEA come from the germline V gene. The J segment lost 0 bases and the V segment lost 5 bases, leaving 4 bases of the junction unmatched. The CDR3 loop reads CASSPRQGSYNEQFF. The DNA for the CDR3 is TGTGCCAGCAGCCCCAGACAGGGCTCCTACAATGAGCAGTTCTTC.

This chain joins TRBV6-5 and TRBJ2-7, with TRBD1 matching 11 bases. This CDR3 has 14 residues. V dropped 6 bases and J dropped 5; count of bases not matched to a gene: 6. Germline assignment: CDR1 MNHEY and CDR2 SVGAGI. As DNA, the CDR3 is TGTGCCAGCAGCCCCGGACAGGGGGCTAACGAGCAGTACTTC. It specifies CASSPGQGANEQYF.

This clone was counted many times. V is TRBV15 and J is TRBJ1-1; a possible D gene is TRBD1 (5 bases). V was pared by 5 bases and J by 3 bases, with 16 bases between. CDR3 length: 15 amino acids. Germline CDR1 is LNHNV and CDR2 is YYDKDF (reference sequence). The DNA of the CDR3 is TGTGCCACCAGCCAAGGCAGGGCACGATACACTGAAGCTTTCTTT. This encodes CATSQGRARYTEAFF.

In this sample, this clone turned up a few times. The CDR3 DNA reads as TGCGCCAGCAGCCCAGGGGCCAGCGTCAATCAGCCCCAGCATTTT. This codes for CASSPGASVNQPQHF. The J gene is TRBJ1-5, the V gene TRBV4-1, with TRBD1 as a possible D gene (6 bases). The CDR3 is 15 amino acids. Germline V gene lookup returns CDR1 MGHRA and CDR2 YSYEKL. V lost 4 bases and J lost 3, with 13 bases in between.

About this clone: At one boundary the junction diverges from the germline segment, which might be a read error. This sample includes further DNA sequences coding for the same CDR3. The chain is built from TRBV10-3 and TRBJ1-1; unclear D gene. Germline V CDR1 and CDR2: ENHRY, SYGVKD. CDR3 size: 14 residues. Here the CDR3 reads CAISESTGNTEAFF. The CDR3 bases are TGTGCCATCAGTGAGTCGACGGGGAACACTGAGGCTTTCTTT.

This clone was seen more than once but under ten times. The chain combines TRBV5-1 with TRBJ1-1; D possibly corresponds to TRBD1 (5 bases). V was clipped by 4 bases and J by 2 bases, with 12 bases between them. The CDR3 covers 14 residues. CDR1 SGHRS and CDR2 YFSETQ come from the germline V gene. This CDR3 reads CASSRGGTNTEAFF. In DNA, the CDR3 is TGCGCCAGCAGCCGGGGGGGGACTAACACTGAAGCTTTCTTT.

This clone was seen more than once but under ten times. The chain carries TRBV6-1 and TRBJ1-1; maybe TRBD1 (5 bases). CDR1 is MNHNS, CDR2 SASEGT, per germline. CDR3 length: 13 residues. Trimming pared 10 bases from V and 5 bases from J, leaving 17 bases between. CDR3 DNA: TGTGCCATCACCCGGGGGGTGGGAACTGAAGCTTTCTTT. Its protein is CAITRGVGTEAFF.

The CDR3 DNA sequence: TGTGCCAGCAGTGTCCAGGGTGGGGTATACAATGAGCAGTTCTTC. Protein product: CASSVQGGVYNEQFF. The chain joins TRBV6-5 to TRBJ2-1; weak D call: TRBD1 (5 bases). From germline, CDR1 is MNHEY and CDR2 SVGAGI. V shed 5 bases and J shed 4 bases, with 15 bases lying between them. The CDR3 totals 15 residues.

This chain links TRBV5-5 with TRBJ2-5; 11 bases map to TRBD1. This CDR3 contains 13 residues. V was clipped by 6 bases and J by 13 bases; unmatched bases: 11. Germline-derived CDR1 and CDR2 are SGHKS and YYEKEE (reference sequence). CDR3 in amino acids: CASIAGTGGDSYF. The DNA of the CDR3 is TGTGCCAGCATCGCCGGGACAGGGGGGGATTCGTACTTC.

The rearrangement uses TRBV5-4 and TRBJ2-7, with 8 bases matching TRBD1. V shed 3 bases and J 2 bases; nucleotides not matched to a gene: 10. The CDR3 extends over 16 amino acids. Germline values: CDR1 SGHNT, CDR2 YYREEE (reference sequence). The CDR3 protein is CASSSHRQGAAYEQYF. The DNA of the CDR3 is TGTGCCAGCAGCTCACACCGGCAGGGGGCCGCCTACGAGCAGTACTTC.

The chain combines TRBV5-1 with TRBJ1-6; perhaps TRBD1 as D (6 bases). The CDR3 covers 14 residues. CDR1 and CDR2 from the germline V gene are SGHRS and YFSETQ. Trimming took off 0 bases at V and 13 bases at J, with 14 bases between the two ends. CDR3 protein: CASSLGGTQGPLHF. Written as DNA, the CDR3 is TGCGCCAGCAGCTTGGGAGGGACCCAGGGGCCCCTCCACTTT.